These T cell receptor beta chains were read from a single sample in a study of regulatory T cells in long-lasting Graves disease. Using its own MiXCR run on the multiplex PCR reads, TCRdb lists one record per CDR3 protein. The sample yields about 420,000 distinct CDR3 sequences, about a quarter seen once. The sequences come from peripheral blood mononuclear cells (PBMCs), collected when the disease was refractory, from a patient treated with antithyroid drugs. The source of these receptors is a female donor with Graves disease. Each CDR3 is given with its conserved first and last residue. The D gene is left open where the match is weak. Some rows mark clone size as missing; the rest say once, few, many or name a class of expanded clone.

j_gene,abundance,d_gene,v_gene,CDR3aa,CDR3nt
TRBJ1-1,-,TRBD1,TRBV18,CATAGQTFSMNTEAFF,TGTGCCACCGCGGGACAGACTTTCTCTATGAACACTGAAGCTTTCTTT
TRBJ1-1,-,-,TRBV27,CASSQALVGPKVNTEAFF,TGTGCCAGCAGCCAAGCACTGGTGGGGCCGAAAGTGAACACTGAAGCTTTCTTT
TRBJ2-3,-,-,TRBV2,CASSDERDTQYF,TGTGCCAGCAGTGACGAGCGAGATACGCAGTATTTT
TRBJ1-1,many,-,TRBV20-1,CSARKFLGEAFF,TGCAGTGCTAGAAAATTTTTGGGGGAAGCTTTCTTT
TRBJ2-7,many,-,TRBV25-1,CASSDGDYEQYF,TGTGCCAGCAGTGATGGGGACTACGAGCAGTACTTC
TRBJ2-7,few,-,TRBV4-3,CASSQDIQGREQYF,TGCGCCAGCAGCCAAGATATTCAGGGGAGGGAGCAGTACTTC
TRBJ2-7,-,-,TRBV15,CATNRKNWDSHFYEQYF,TGTGCCACCAACCGGAAAAATTGGGACTCTCACTTCTACGAGCAGTACTTC
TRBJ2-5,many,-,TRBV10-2,CASRDGQETQYF,TGCGCCAGCAGGGACGGACAAGAGACCCAGTACTTC
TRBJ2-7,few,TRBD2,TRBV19,CASSTGTSVYEQYF,TGTGCCAGTAGTACCGGGACTAGCGTTTACGAGCAGTACTTC
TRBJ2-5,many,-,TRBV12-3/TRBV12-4,CASSLLPGETQYF,TGTGCCAGCAGTCTTCTGCCCGGAGAGACCCAGTACTTC
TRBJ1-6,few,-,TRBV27,CASSLRGRRGMSNSPLHF,TGTGCCAGCAGTTTAAGGGGAAGGCGGGGGATGAGTAATTCACCCCTCCACTTT
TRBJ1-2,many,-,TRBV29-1,CSAQGGYGYTF,TGCAGCGCTCAGGGTGGCTATGGCTACACCTTC
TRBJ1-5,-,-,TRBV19,CASRGTPRGNQPQHF,TGTGCCAGTAGGGGGACTCCCCGGGGCAATCAGCCCCAGCATTTT
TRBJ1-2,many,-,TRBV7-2,CASSFNGGYTF,TGTGCCAGCAGCTTTAATGGTGGCTACACCTTC
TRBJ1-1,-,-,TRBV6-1,CASYGMNTEAFF,TGTGCCAGCTACGGTATGAACACTGAAGCTTTCTTT
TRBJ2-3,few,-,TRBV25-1,CASSEFRGSTDTQYF,TGTGCCAGCAGTGAATTCCGTGGGAGCACAGATACGCAGTATTTT
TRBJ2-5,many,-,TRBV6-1,CASTDSQKEETQYF,TGTGCCAGCACGGATTCCCAAAAGGAGGAGACCCAGTACTTC
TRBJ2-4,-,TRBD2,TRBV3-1,CASSPDRLAGVDIQYF,TGTGCCAGCAGCCCAGATCGGCTAGCGGGAGTTGACATTCAGTACTTC
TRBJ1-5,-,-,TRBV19,CASSTTAKFNQPQHF,TGTGCCAGTAGCACGACAGCCAAATTCAATCAGCCCCAGCATTTT
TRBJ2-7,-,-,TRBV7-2,CASSLLYVGRSSGEQYF,TGTGCCAGCAGCTTATTATATGTGGGCAGGAGCTCTGGAGAGCAGTACTTC
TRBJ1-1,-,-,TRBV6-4,CASRAQGQALTEAFF,TGTGCCAGCAGAGCCCAGGGTCAAGCGCTCACTGAAGCTTTTTTT
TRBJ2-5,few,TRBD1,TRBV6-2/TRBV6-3,CASSYRGTGWGETQYF,TGTGCCAGCAGTTACCGAGGGACAGGGTGGGGGGAGACCCAGTACTTC
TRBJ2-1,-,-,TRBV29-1,CSVEDWDFSSYNEQFF,TGCAGCGTTGAAGATTGGGACTTTAGCTCCTACAATGAGCAGTTCTTC
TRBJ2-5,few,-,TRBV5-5,CASSHDLQETQYF,TGTGCCAGCAGCCACGACTTACAAGAGACCCAGTACTTC
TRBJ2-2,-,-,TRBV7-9,CASSSTKNTGELFF,TGTGCCAGCAGCTCCACCAAGAACACCGGGGAGCTGTTTTTT
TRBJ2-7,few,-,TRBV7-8,CASSPSDIPYEQYF,TGTGCCAGCAGCCCATCGGACATACCCTACGAGCAGTACTTC
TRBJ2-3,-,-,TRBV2,CASSEVGISTDTQYF,TGTGCCAGCAGTGAAGTGGGGATTAGCACAGATACGCAGTATTTT
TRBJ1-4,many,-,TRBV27,CASRSWTGEKLFF,TGTGCCAGCAGAAGCTGGACTGGTGAAAAACTGTTTTTT
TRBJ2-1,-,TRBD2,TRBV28,CASSPPLADHRNEQFF,TGTGCCAGCAGCCCCCCCCTAGCGGATCATCGCAATGAGCAGTTCTTC
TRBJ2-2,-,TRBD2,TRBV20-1,CSARITAGGTGELFF,TGCAGTGCTAGAATCACGGCGGGAGGAACCGGGGAGCTGTTTTTT
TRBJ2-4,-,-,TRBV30,CACNTELGNIQYF,TGTGCCTGTAACACGGAACTAGGGAACATTCAGTACTTC
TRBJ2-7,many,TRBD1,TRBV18,CASSPSSRDRGMAYEQYF,TGTGCCAGCTCACCATCGTCCCGGGACAGGGGTATGGCCTACGAGCAGTACTTC
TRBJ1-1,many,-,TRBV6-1,CASSDTPTSPEAFF,TGTGCCAGCAGCGACACCCCGACATCCCCTGAAGCTTTCTTT
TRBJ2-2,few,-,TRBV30,CAWRTGGNTGELFF,TGTGCCTGGAGGACGGGCGGAAACACCGGGGAGCTGTTTTTT
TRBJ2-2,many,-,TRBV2,CASSEMGSTGELFF,TGTGCCAGCAGTGAAATGGGTTCCACCGGGGAGCTGTTTTTT
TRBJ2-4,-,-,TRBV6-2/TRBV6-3,CASSLAQIAKNIQYF,TGTGCCAGCAGTCTGGCGCAGATAGCCAAAAACATTCAGTACTTC
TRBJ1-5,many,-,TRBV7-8,CASSLSGRASYQPQHF,TGTGCCAGCAGCTTATCGGGGCGTGCATCGTATCAGCCCCAGCATTTT
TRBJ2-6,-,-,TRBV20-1,CSARGRDQVSGANVLTF,TGCAGTGCTAGAGGGAGGGACCAAGTCTCTGGGGCCAACGTCCTGACTTTC
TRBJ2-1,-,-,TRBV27,CASSPAWNEQFF,TGTGCCAGCAGTCCAGCGTGGAATGAGCAGTTCTTC
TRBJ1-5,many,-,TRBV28,CASTRMGGRRNQPQHF,TGTGCCAGCACTCGAATGGGGGGACGGAGAAATCAGCCCCAGCATTTT
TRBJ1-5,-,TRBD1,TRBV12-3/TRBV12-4,CASSKTGGDQPQHF,TGTGCCAGCAGTAAAACAGGGGGTGATCAGCCCCAGCATTTT
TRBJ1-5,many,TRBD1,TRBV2,CASSEGAGQRNQPQHF,TGTGCCAGCAGTGAGGGTGCGGGACAGCGGAATCAGCCCCAGCATTTT
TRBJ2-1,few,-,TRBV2,CASSRNIGADEQFF,TGTGCCAGCAGTCGGAACATCGGGGCCGATGAGCAGTTCTTC
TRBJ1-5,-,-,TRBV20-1,CSASIPPGPNQPQHF,TGCAGTGCTAGTATTCCCCCCGGTCCCAATCAGCCCCAGCATTTT
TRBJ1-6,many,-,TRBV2,CASSESLVRQINSPLHF,TGTGCCAGCAGTGAAAGCCTCGTTCGGCAGATAAATTCACCCCTCCACTTT
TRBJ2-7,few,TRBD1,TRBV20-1,CSVGETGTYEQYF,TGCAGTGTTGGCGAGACAGGGACCTACGAGCAGTACTTC
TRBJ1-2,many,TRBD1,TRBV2,CASSQDRAASGYTF,TGTGCCAGCAGTCAAGACAGGGCGGCGTCGGGCTACACCTTC
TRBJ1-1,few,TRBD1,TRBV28,CASSLGGQGLTEAFF,TGTGCCAGCAGTTTGGGGGGACAGGGGCTCACTGAAGCTTTCTTT
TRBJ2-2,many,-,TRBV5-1,CASSLVVNTGELFF,TGCGCCAGCAGCTTGGTAGTAAACACCGGGGAGCTGTTTTTT
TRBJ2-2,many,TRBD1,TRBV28,CASSLLGGAGTGELFF,TGTGCCAGCAGTTTATTAGGGGGCGCGGGCACCGGGGAGCTGTTTTTT
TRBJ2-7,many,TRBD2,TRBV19,CASSITSGRAYEQYF,TGTGCCAGTAGTATCACTAGCGGGAGGGCCTACGAGCAGTACTTC
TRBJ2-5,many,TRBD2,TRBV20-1,CSLSGSAGTQYF,TGCAGTCTAAGCGGGAGCGCGGGGACCCAGTACTTC
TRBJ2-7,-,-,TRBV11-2,CASSSSTESYEQYF,TGTGCCAGCAGCTCGTCGACAGAGAGCTACGAGCAGTACTTC
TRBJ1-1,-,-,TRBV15,CATSPGQTMNTEAFF,TGTGCCACGTCCCCAGGACAGACTATGAACACTGAAGCTTTCTTT
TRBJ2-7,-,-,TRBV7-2,CASSPGPGYEQYF,TGTGCCAGCAGCCCAGGCCCGGGATACGAGCAGTACTTC
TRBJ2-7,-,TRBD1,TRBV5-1,CASSLLVMFNDRGLRYEQYF,TGCGCCAGCAGCTTGTTGGTAATGTTTAACGACAGGGGGCTAAGGTACGAGCAGTACTTC
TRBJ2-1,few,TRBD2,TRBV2,CASVIAGTNNEQFF,TGTGCCAGTGTGATAGCGGGTACTAACAATGAGCAGTTCTTC
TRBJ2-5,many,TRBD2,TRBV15,CATSRDSLTSGIGETQYF,TGTGCCACCAGCAGAGATTCCCTGACTAGCGGGATAGGAGAGACCCAGTACTTC
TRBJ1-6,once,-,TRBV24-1,CATSDFSGATFF,TGTGCCACCAGTGATTTTTCCGGCGCGACTTTCTTT